This T cell receptor (beta chain) appears in the sequencing data of a study of Ad26.COV2.S vaccination and SARS-CoV-2 variants. Germline lookup yields CDR1 SGHTA and CDR2 FQGTGA. V lost 5 bases and J lost 8, with 12 bases in between. The CDR3 contains 13 residues. This clone was detected once. The antigen is not known. The study's findings and limits: Substantial post-vaccination breadth of spike-specific CD8+ and CD4+ T cell responses was reported.

Noted treatment: around 19 received Ad26.COV2.S at low or high dose, single or two shots; about five received placebo; per-sample allocation not given. Collection of the samples took place on day 63 after the first injection of vaccine or placebo. This table comes from immunoSEQ multiplex PCR, and its TCRdb copy is limited to in-frame clones, with some not included. Here the sample spans roughly 420,000 clones, approximately 92% being singletons. Sequences were derived from peripheral blood, sampled in a trial of Ad26.COV2.S vaccine versus placebo. The V call is TRBV7-3, the J call TRBJ2-2; maybe TRBD2 (5 bases). This clonotype was sampled from a person between 18 and 59 years old who received the Ad26.COV2.S COVID-19 vaccine or a placebo. CDR3 nucleotide sequence: TGTGCCAGCAGCCTGGACTTCTCTGGGGAGCTGTTTTTT. Amino acids: CASSLDFSGELFF.